This T cell receptor (beta chain) came from a study of control samples from healthy donors and cancer patients (TCRdb year 2020). About this clone itself: Its cognate antigen has yet to be identified. Per-base qualities were not stored, and no clone one base away is much larger.

CDR1 and CDR2 are read off the germline V gene as SQVTM and ANQGSEA. Reading from cysteine to phenylalanine, the CDR3 counts 11 amino acids. Kept here is only the CDR3 DNA, which spans 33 bases and is read in frame from base 1. Trimming removed 6 bases from V and 1 base from J, leaving 6 bases between the germline ends. The library was produced with the immunoSEQ multiplex PCR assay. Here the immuneACCESS table is served through TCRdb, limited to in-frame sequences with V and J called. Missing clones are a known gap in these copies; in checked studies unresolved V genes cover under half, and the rest lacks a known reason. The sample table shows about 120,000 clones, and 85% to 90% are seen once. Of the sample, 12% is held by the ten largest clones.

Source material: blood. The chain is assembled from TRBV29-1 and TRBJ1-2; the D gene cannot be named for sure. The receptor's source is a man aged 25 to 40 in good health. For the CDR3, the sequence is CSVADNYGYTF. The DNA reads as follows: TGCAGCGTGGCCGATAACTATGGCTACACCTTC.